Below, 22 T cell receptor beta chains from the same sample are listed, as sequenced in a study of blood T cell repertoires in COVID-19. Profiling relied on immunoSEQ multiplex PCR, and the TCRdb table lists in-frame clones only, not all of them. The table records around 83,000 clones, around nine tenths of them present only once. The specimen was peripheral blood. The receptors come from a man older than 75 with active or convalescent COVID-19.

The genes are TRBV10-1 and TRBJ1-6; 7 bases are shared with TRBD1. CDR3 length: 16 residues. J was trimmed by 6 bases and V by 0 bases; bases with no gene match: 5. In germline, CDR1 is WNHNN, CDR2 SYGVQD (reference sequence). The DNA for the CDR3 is TGCGCCAGCAGTGAGTCGATTGGGACAGCTAATTCACCCCTCCACTTT. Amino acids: CASSESIGTANSPLHF.

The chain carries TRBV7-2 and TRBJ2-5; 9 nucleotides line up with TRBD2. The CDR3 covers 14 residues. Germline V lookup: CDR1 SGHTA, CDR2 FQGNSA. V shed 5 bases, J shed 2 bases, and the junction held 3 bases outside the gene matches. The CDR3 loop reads CASSPSGVQETQYF. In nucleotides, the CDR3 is TGTGCCAGCAGCCCTAGCGGGGTACAAGAGACCCAGTACTTC.

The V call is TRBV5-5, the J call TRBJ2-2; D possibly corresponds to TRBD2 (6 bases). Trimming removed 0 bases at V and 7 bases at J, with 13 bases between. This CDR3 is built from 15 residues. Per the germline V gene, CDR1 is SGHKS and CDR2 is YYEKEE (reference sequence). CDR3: CASSLGAGSGGELFF. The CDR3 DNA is TGTGCCAGCAGCTTGGGGGCGGGTAGCGGCGGGGAGCTGTTTTTT.

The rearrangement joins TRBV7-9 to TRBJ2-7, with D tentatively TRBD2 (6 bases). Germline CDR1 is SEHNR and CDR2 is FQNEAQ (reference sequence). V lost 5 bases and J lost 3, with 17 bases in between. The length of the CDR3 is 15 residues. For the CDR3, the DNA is TGTGCCAGCAGCGTAGACGGGGGACCTTACTACGAGCAGTACGTC. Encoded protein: CASSVDGGPYYEQYV.

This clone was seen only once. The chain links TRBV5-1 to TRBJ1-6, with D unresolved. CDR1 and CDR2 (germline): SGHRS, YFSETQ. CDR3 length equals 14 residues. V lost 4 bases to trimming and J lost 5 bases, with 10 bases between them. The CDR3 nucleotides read TGCGCCAGCAGCACTCCGGGAAATAATTCACCCCTCCACTTT. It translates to CASSTPGNNSPLHF. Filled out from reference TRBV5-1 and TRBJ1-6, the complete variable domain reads KAGVTQTPRYLIKTRGQQVTLSCSPISGHRSVSWYQQTPGQGLQFLFEYFSETQRNKGNFPGRFSGRQFSNSRSEMNVSTLELGDSALYLCASSTPGNNSPLHFGNGTRLTVT.

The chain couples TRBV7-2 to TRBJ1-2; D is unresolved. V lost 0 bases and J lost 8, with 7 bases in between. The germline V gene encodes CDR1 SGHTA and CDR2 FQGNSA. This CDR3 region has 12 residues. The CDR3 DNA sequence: TGTGCCAGCAGCTTAGCGGAGCGGGGCTACACCTTC. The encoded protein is CASSLAERGYTF.

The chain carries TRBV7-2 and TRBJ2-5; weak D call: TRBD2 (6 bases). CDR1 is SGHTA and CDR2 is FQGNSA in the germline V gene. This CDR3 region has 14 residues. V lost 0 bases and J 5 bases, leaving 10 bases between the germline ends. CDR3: CASSLAGRRETQYF. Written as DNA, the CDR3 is TGTGCCAGCAGCTTAGCGGGGAGGAGGGAGACCCAGTACTTC.

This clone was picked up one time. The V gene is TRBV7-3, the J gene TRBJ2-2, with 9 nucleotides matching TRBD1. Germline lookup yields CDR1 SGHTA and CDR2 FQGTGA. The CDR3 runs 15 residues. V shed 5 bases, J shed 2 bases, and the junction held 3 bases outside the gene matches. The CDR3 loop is CASSPGQGNTGELFF. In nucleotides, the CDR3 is TGTGCCAGCAGCCCGGGACAGGGAAACACCGGGGAGCTGTTTTTT. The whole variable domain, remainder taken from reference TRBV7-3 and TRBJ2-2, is GAGVSQTPSNKVTEKGKYVELRCDPISGHTALYWYRQSLGQGPEFLIYFQGTGAADDSGLPNDRFFAVRPEGSVSTLKIQRTERGDSAVYLCASSPGQGNTGELFFGEGSRLTVL.

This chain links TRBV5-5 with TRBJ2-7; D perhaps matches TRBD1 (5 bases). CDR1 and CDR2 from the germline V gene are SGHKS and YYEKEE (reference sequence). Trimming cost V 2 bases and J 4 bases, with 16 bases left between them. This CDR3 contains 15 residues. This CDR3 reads CASSLGVGQAYEQYV. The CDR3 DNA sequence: TGTGCCAGCAGCTTAGGGGTGGGCCAGGCGTACGAGCAGTACGTC.

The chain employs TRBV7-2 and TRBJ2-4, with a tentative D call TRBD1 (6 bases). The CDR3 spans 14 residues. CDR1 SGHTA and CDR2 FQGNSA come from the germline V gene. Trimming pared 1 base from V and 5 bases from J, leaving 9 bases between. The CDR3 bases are TGTGCCAGCAGCTTAGGGGGGACACAAAACATTCAGTACTTC. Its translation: CASSLGGTQNIQYF.

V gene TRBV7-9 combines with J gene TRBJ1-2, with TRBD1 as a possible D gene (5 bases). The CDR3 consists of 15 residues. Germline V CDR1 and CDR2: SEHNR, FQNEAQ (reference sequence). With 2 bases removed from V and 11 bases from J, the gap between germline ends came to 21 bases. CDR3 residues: CASSLYDQDSSRYTF. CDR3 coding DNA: TGTGCCAGCAGCTTATATGATCAAGACAGTTCTAGGTACACCTTC.

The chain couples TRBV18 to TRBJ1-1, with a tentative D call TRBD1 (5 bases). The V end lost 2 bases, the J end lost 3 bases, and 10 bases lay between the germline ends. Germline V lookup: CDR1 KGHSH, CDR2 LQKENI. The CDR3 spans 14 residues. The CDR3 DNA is TGTGCCAGCTCACCAAAACAGGTGGACACTGAAGCTTTCTTT. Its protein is CASSPKQVDTEAFF.

The CDR3 is CASTQGAVSEKLFF. The CDR3 DNA is TGTGCCAGCACTCAGGGGGCTGTAAGTGAAAAACTGTTTTTT. This chain uses TRBV5-6 with TRBJ1-4; 8 bases align to TRBD1. CDR3 length: 14 residues. Germline V gene data show CDR1 as SGHDT and CDR2 as YYEEEE. With 6 bases clipped from V and 7 bases from J, the junction kept 8 bases outside the gene matches.

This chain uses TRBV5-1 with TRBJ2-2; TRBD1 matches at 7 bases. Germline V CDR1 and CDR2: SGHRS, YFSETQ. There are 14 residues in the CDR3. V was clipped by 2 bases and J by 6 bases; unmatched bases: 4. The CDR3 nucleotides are TGCGCCAGCAGCTTCGGACAGGCGGCCGGGGAGCTGTTTTTT. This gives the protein CASSFGQAAGELFF.

As DNA, the CDR3 is TGTGCCAGCAGCCCCCGGGATTCTTATAATTCACCCCTCCACTTT. Protein sequence: CASSPRDSYNSPLHF. This sequence joins TRBV28 and TRBJ1-6, with D unclear. CDR3 length: 15 amino acids. V shed 6 bases and J shed 4 bases, with 13 bases lying between them. CDR1 and CDR2 from the germline V gene are MDHEN and SYDVKM. Drawing the rest from reference TRBV28 and TRBJ1-6, the complete variable domain is DVKVTQSSRYLVKRTGEKVFLECVQDMDHENMFWYRQDPGLGLRLIYFSYDVKMKEKGDIPEGYSVSREKKERFSLILESASTNQTSMYLCASSPRDSYNSPLHFGNGTRLTVT.

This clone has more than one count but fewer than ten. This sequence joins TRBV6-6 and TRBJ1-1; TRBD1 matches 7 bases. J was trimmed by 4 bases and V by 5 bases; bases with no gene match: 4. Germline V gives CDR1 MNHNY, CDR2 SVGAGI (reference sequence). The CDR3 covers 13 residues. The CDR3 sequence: CASSRDSGTEAFF. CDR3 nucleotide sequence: TGTGCCAGCAGTCGGGACAGTGGCACTGAAGCTTTCTTT.

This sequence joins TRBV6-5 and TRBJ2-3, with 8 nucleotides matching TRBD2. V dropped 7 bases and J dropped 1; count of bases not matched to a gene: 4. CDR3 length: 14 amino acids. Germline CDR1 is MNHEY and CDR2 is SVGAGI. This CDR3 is CASKPGLGTDTQYF. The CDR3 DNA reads TGTGCCAGCAAGCCGGGACTAGGCACAGATACGCAGTATTTT.

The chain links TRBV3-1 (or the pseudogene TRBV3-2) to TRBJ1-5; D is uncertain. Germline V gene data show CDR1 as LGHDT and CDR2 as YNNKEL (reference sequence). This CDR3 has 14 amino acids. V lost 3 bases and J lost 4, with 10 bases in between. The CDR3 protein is CASSQAEGNQPQHF. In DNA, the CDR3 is TGTGCCAGCAGCCAGGCGGAAGGAAATCAGCCCCAGCATTTT.

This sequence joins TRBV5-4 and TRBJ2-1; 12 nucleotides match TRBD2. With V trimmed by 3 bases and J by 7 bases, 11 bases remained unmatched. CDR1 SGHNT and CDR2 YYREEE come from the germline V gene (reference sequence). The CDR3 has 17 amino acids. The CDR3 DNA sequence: TGTGCCAGCAGCTCGCCATACCCTAGCGGGAGGGCGAATGAGCAGTTCTTC. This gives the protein CASSSPYPSGRANEQFF.

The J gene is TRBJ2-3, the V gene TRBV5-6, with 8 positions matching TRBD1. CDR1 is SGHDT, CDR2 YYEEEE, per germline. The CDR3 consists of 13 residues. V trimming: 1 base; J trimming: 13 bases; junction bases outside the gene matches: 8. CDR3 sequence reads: CASSLPDRGNKYF. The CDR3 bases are TGTGCCAGCAGCTTGCCCGACAGGGGTAATAAGTATTTT.

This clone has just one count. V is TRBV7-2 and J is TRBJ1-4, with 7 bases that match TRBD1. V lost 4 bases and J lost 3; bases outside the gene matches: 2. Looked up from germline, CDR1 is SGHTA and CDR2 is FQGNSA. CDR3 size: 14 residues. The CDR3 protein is CASSSTGPNEKLFF. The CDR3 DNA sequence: TGTGCCAGCAGCTCGACAGGGCCTAATGAAAAACTGTTTTTT.

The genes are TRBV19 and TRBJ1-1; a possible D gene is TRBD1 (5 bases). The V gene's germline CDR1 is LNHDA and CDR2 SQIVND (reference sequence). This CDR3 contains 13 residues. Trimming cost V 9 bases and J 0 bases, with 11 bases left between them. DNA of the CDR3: TGTGCCAGCGGGGGTTTCCTGAACACTGAAGCTTTCTTT. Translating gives CASGGFLNTEAFF.